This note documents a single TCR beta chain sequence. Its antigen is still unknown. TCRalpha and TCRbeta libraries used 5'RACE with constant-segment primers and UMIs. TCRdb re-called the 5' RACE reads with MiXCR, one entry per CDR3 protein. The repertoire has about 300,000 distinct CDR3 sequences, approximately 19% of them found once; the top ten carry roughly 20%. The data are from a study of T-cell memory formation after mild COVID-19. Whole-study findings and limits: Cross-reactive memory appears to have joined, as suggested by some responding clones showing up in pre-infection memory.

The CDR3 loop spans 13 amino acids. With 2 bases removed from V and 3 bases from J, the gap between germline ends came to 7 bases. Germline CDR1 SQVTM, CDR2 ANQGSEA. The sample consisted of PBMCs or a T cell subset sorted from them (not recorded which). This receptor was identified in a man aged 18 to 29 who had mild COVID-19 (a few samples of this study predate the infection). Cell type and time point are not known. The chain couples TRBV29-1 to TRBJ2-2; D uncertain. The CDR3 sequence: CSVEQQDTGELFF. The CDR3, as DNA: TGCAGCGTTGAACAACAAGACACCGGGGAGCTGTTTTTT.